This is a list of T cell receptor beta chains from one sample in a study of Ad26.COV2.S vaccination and SARS-CoV-2 variants. Libraries were prepared by immunoSEQ multiplex PCR; TCRdb keeps only in-frame clonotypes and omits some of them. The sample records roughly 450,000 clones, around nine tenths being singletons. This sample comprised peripheral blood, obtained in a trial of Ad26.COV2.S vaccine versus placebo. The receptors come from a person aged 18-65 years who received the Ad26.COV2.S COVID-19 vaccine or a placebo. Both conserved end residues are part of each CDR3. D genes are given only for firm matches. Size values are once, few and many counts, or a class for expanded clones, and some rows have none.

length	J	size	V	D	CDR3	DNA
16	TRBJ2-1	-	TRBV7-3	TRBD2	CASSSHTGLAGYEQFF	TGTGCCAGCAGCTCCCATACGGGACTAGCGGGGTATGAGCAGTTCTTC
16	TRBJ2-2	once	TRBV11-2	TRBD2	CASSLVSGGRAGELFF	TGTGCCAGCAGCTTAGTCTCTGGCGGGAGGGCCGGGGAGCTGTTTTTT
12	TRBJ1-2	-	TRBV14	-	CASSLSNYGYTF	TGTGCCAGCAGCCTAAGTAACTATGGCTACACCTTC
15	TRBJ1-1	-	TRBV4-3	-	CASSQDMGGRTEAFF	TGCGCCAGCAGCCAAGATATGGGGGGCCGGACTGAAGCTTTCTTT
18	TRBJ2-5	-	TRBV23-1	-	CASSQGRRNRGNQETQYF	TGCGCCAGCAGCCAAGGGAGGAGGAACAGGGGCAACCAAGAGACCCAGTACTTC
17	TRBJ2-3	once	TRBV11-2	TRBD1	CASSLGGPGQVLDTQYF	TGTGCCAGCAGCTTAGGTGGTCCGGGACAGGTCTTAGATACGCAGTATTTT
19	TRBJ2-1	-	TRBV2	TRBD2	CASSEALTLAGGRYNEQFF	TGTGCCAGCAGTGAAGCCCTAACTTTAGCGGGAGGGAGGTACAATGAGCAGTTCTTC
15	TRBJ1-5	-	TRBV2	-	CASSDLDRLNQPQHF	TGTGCCAGCAGTGACTTGGACAGACTCAATCAGCCCCAGCATTTT
13	TRBJ2-7	once	TRBV9	-	CASSLRLGYEQYF	TGTGCCAGCAGCCTACGACTAGGCTACGAGCAGTACTTC
13	TRBJ2-7	-	TRBV11-2	-	CASSISSSSEQYF	TGTGCCAGCAGTATTAGTTCCTCCTCCGAGCAGTACTTC
14	TRBJ1-4	-	TRBV3-1/TRBV3-2	-	CASSGSLFNEKLFF	TGTGCCAGCAGCGGGTCTCTCTTTAATGAAAAACTGTTTTTT
13	TRBJ2-3	-	TRBV5-1	TRBD1	CASSPGGTDTQYF	TGCGCCAGCAGTCCAGGGGGTACAGATACGCAGTATTTT
13	TRBJ2-7	-	TRBV15	-	CATSREPTYEQYF	TGTGCCACCAGCAGAGAGCCGACCTACGAGCAGTACTTC
15	TRBJ1-4	-	TRBV2	TRBD1	CASSADRGFYEKLFF	TGTGCCAGCAGTGCGGACAGGGGGTTCTATGAAAAACTGTTTTTT
14	TRBJ2-7	once	TRBV7-2	TRBD1	CASSKPGQGAPQYF	TGTGCCAGCAGCAAACCGGGACAGGGGGCGCCGCAGTACTTC
15	TRBJ2-2	-	TRBV29-1	TRBD2	CSVRLAGDETGELFF	TGCAGCGTTCGACTAGCGGGAGACGAAACCGGGGAGCTGTTTTTT
16	TRBJ1-2	-	TRBV7-9	-	CASSLGGTEANYGYTF	TGTGCCAGCAGCTTAGGGGGTACAGAAGCTAACTATGGCTACACCTTC
15	TRBJ2-7	few	TRBV7-9	TRBD2	CASSQRGVGSDEQYF	TGTGCCAGCAGCCAACGGGGGGTCGGGTCCGACGAGCAGTACTTC
16	TRBJ2-7	-	TRBV10-3	TRBD2	CAISNGLSGRSYEQYF	TGTGCCATCAGTAACGGGTTGAGCGGGAGGTCCTACGAGCAGTACTTC
15	TRBJ2-1	-	TRBV5-1	TRBD2	CASSTGTKVGNEQFF	TGCGCCAGCAGCACCGGGACTAAAGTCGGCAATGAGCAGTTCTTC
17	TRBJ2-3	once	TRBV5-1	-	CASSGGTALSSTDTQYF	TGCGCCAGCAGCGGCGGGACAGCGCTCTCTAGCACAGATACGCAGTATTTT
11	TRBJ2-7	-	TRBV7-2	-	CASSLLYEQYF	TGTGCCAGCAGCTTATTGTACGAGCAGTACTTC
13	TRBJ1-5	-	TRBV29-1	-	CSVLDGSNQPQHF	TGCAGCGTTTTGGACGGTAGCAATCAGCCCCAGCATTTT
13	TRBJ2-7	few	TRBV11-2	-	CASSFSGSYEQYF	TGTGCCAGCAGCTTTAGTGGCTCCTACGAGCAGTACTTC
14	TRBJ2-7	-	TRBV5-5	TRBD2	CASSWLTSGNEQYF	TGTGCCAGCAGCTGGCTGACTAGCGGGAACGAGCAGTACTTC
14	TRBJ1-5	-	TRBV19	TRBD1	CASSAGQGSQPQHF	TGTGCCAGTAGTGCCGGACAGGGGTCCCAGCCCCAGCATTTT
14	TRBJ1-5	-	TRBV2	-	CASTGIMSNQPQHF	TGTGCCAGTACAGGGATTATGAGCAATCAGCCCCAGCATTTT
13	TRBJ1-1	-	TRBV9	TRBD1	CASSPDRGTEAFF	TGTGCCAGCAGCCCTGACAGGGGCACTGAAGCTTTCTTT
11	TRBJ2-7	-	TRBV24-1	-	CATHVATEQYF	TGTGCCACCCACGTGGCCACCGAGCAGTACTTC
13	TRBJ2-1	-	TRBV27	-	CASSSRGYNEQFF	TGTGCCAGCAGTTCTAGGGGGTACAATGAGCAGTTCTTC
19	TRBJ2-3	-	TRBV6-2/TRBV6-3	-	CASSYSTVPPSKDTDTQYF	TGTGCCAGCAGTTACTCCACAGTGCCCCCATCGAAGGACACAGATACGCAGTATTTT
13	TRBJ2-7	-	TRBV7-6	-	CASSLDGGPEQYF	TGTGCCAGCAGCTTAGATGGAGGACCCGAGCAGTACTTC
14	TRBJ2-1	few	TRBV9	-	CASSGSGGYNEQFF	TGTGCCAGCAGCGGGAGTGGTGGGTACAATGAGCAGTTCTTC
15	TRBJ2-1	-	TRBV6-2/TRBV6-3	-	CASSYWQTQGNEQFF	TGTGCCAGCAGTTATTGGCAGACCCAGGGGAATGAGCAGTTCTTC
16	TRBJ2-3	-	TRBV7-2	TRBD1	CASSLAGTGSRNTQYF	TGTGCCAGCAGCTTAGCCGGGACAGGGAGTCGGAATACGCAGTATTTT
14	TRBJ2-7	-	TRBV5-4	-	CASHFPGSSYEQYF	TGTGCCAGCCATTTCCCGGGGAGCTCCTACGAGCAGTACTTC